This TCR beta chain was retrieved from a study of blood T cell repertoires in COVID-19. In the original workflow: The authors estimated nucleated cell counts from reference gene primer amplification. The table came from immunoSEQ multiplex PCR; TCRdb's copy has only in-frame clones and leaves some out. Clone size and V and J calls were adopted from that table, with D and trimming inferred from the DNA. The sample carries under 300,000 clones, around 90% recorded once. The study assigned cohorts using participant-reported clinical history. There are 15 residues in the CDR3. Trimming cost V 2 bases and J 4 bases; bases outside gene matches: 6. Germline V gene data show CDR1 as SGHTA and CDR2 as FQGTGA.

The sequence was collected from a woman aged 40 to 50 who had been exposed to COVID-19. The sequencing input was PBMCs or T cells enriched from blood (not recorded which). The chain combines TRBV7-3 with TRBJ1-1, with 8 positions matching TRBD1. The CDR3 sequence is CASSLVTGGGTEAFF. The CDR3 DNA sequence: TGTGCCAGCAGCTTAGTTACAGGGGGTGGCACTGAAGCTTTCTTT.